This TCR beta chain was captured in a study of cytomegalovirus exposure and HLA in healthy donors. About the research overall: As released early, the data held 70 million to 95 million unique TCRs from HLA-typed donors.

Each donor's status was that of a healthy bone marrow donor. PCR was performed using 60 Vbeta and 13 Jbeta primers. The data were produced by immunoSEQ multiplex PCR, yet TCRdb's version contains in-frame clones alone and is incomplete. The sample has about 120,000 clones; around 84% are singletons. CDR3 length equals 19 residues. Germline assignment: CDR1 MDHEN and CDR2 SYDVKM. J gave up 7 bases and V 7 bases, and 21 bases lay outside the gene matches. Study outcomes and limitations: In all likelihood, a cluster of highly shared sequence variants was a sequencing artifact. In a later analysis, TCR beta V- and J-gene trimming showed a link to a missense DCLRE1C variant.

Remarks on this clone: The antigen is undetermined.

The rearrangement uses TRBV28 and TRBJ2-1; 11 bases match TRBD2. The sequence was collected from a woman aged 40 to 50 in good health and CMV-seronegative. Sample: PBMCs. The CDR3 coding sequence is TGTGCCAGCACCCCCATTAGCGGGAGGGCTATGAGTATTACGAATGAGCAGTTCTTC. Translated: CASTPISGRAMSITNEQFF.